This TCR beta chain derives from a study of beta chain features in type 1 diabetes. Over 95% purity was reached by all sorted populations. Study observations and caveats: More deletions and fewer insertions at VDJ junctions were seen in type 1 diabetes patients. Shortening of TCRB CDR3s, moderate but significant, appeared in all four CD4+ subsets of Type 1 diabetes patients.

Expressed TCRB transcripts were sequenced, since all the RNA that had been isolated was reverse transcribed. Only in-frame clones appear in the TCRdb table, and some are missing; sequencing was by immunoSEQ multiplex PCR. The table has more than 300,000 clones, roughly 12% seen once; the top ten hold about 0.01%. Concerning this clone itself: Its specificity is not known.

The CDR3 extends over 13 amino acids. Germline CDR1 SGHTA, CDR2 FQGNSA. The V end was cut by 5 bases, the J end by 5 bases, with 11 bases between. The receptor was isolated from a woman under 30 with type 1 diabetes. V gene TRBV7-2 combines with J gene TRBJ2-3; D assignment may be TRBD1 or TRBD2 (6 bases each). The sequenced sample consisted of naive CD4+ T cells from blood. In DNA form, the CDR3 reads TGTGCCAGCAGCGTAGGGGGACTAGATACGCAGTATTTT. Its translation: CASSVGGLDTQYF.